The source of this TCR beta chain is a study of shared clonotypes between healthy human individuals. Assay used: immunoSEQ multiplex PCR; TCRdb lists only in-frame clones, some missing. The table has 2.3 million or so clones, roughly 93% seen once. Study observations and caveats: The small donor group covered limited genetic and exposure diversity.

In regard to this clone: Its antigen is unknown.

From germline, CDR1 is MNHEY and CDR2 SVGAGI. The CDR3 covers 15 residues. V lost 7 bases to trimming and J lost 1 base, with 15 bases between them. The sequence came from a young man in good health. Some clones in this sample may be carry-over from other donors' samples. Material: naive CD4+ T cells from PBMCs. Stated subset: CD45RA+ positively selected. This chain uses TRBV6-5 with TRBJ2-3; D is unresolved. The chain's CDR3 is CASTAAQYRTDTQYF. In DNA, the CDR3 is TGTGCCAGCACCGCGGCCCAGTATCGCACAGATACGCAGTATTTT.